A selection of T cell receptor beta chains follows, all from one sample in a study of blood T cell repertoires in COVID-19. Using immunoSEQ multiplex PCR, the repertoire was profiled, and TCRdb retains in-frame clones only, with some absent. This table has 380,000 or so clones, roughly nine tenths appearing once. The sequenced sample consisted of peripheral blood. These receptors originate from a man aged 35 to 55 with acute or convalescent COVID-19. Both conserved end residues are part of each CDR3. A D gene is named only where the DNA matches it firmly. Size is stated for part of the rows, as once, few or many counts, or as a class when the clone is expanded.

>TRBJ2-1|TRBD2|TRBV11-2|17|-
TGTGCCAGTAGCTTCACTCGGGGAGGGAGCTCCTACAATGAGCAGTTCTTC
CASSFTRGGSSYNEQFF
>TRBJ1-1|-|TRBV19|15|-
TGTGCCAGTAGTGGCCTCGGGCCGGGGGACACTGAAGCTTTCTTT
CASSGLGPGDTEAFF
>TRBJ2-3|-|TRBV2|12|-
TGTGCCAGCAGTGAGACAGGAGATACGCAGTATTTT
CASSETGDTQYF
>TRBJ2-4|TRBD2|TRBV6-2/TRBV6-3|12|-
TGTGCCAGCAGCCCGGGACTAGCGGTGATTAACTTC
CASSPGLAVINF
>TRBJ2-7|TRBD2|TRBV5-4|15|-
TGTGCCAGCAGCTCGGGGACTAGAAATCTCTACGAGCAGTACTTC
CASSSGTRNLYEQYF
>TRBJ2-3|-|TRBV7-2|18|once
TGTGCCAGCAGCTTAGCGATCTCAAGCGGGCCCTCCGGTAGAACGCAGTATTTT
CASSLAISSGPSGRTQYF
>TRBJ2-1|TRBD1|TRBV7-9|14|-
TGTGCCAGCAGCCAGGGGGCGGTCGTGGATGAGCAGTTCTTC
CASSQGAVVDEQFF
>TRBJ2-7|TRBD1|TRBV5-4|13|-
TGTGCCAGCAGCTTGGTTGAGACAGGGAGAAAGTACTTC
CASSLVETGRKYF
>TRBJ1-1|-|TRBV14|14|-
TGTGCCAGCACCTGGGGGGGAGGTAGCACTGAAGCTTTCTTT
CASTWGGGSTEAFF
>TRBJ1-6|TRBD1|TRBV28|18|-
TGTGCCAGCAGTTTAATCGGATTGCGGACAGGGCGGACATCACCCCTCCACTTT
CASSLIGLRTGRTSPLHF
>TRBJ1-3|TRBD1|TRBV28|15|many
TGTGCCAGCAGTTCCACAGGGGCGAGAGGAAACACCATATATTTT
CASSSTGARGNTIYF
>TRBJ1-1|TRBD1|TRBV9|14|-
TGTGCCAGCAGCCCCCCCGGGACAGGGTTGGAAGCTTTCTTT
CASSPPGTGLEAFF
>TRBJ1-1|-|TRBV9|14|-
TGTGCCAGCAGCGAGTCACCGGCGGGTACTGAAGCTTTCTTT
CASSESPAGTEAFF
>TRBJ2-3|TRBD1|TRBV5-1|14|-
TGCGCCCGCAGCCGGGACAGGGGGGGAGATACGCAGTATTTT
CARSRDRGGDTQYF
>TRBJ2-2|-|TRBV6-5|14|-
TGTGCCAGCAGGTACGGGAGTAACACCGGGGAGCTGTTTTTT
CASRYGSNTGELFF
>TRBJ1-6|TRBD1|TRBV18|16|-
TGTGCCAGCTCACCGAACAGGGCTTCAGGGGGTTCACCCCTCCACTTT
CASSPNRASGGSPLHF
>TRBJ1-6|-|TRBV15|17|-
TGTGCCACCAGCAGAGATCGGGGGAAAAGGATGAATTCACCCCTCCACTTT
CATSRDRGKRMNSPLHF